This T cell receptor beta chain was sequenced in a study of T cells after yellow fever vaccination. Study as a whole: Preparing low-cell-number fractions relied on SMART-Seq v4 Ultra Low Input. Points from the study as a whole: It was a small share of clonotypes that appeared in both CD4 and CD8 compartments.

The V end lost 3 bases, the J end lost 3 bases, and 15 bases lay between the germline ends. Germline assignment: CDR1 KGHSH and CDR2 LQKENI. The CDR3 is made up of 15 amino acids. Many counts were recorded for this clonotype. Antigen unknown. TCRdb reanalysed the 5' RACE reads using MiXCR and keeps one entry per CDR3 protein. The sample consists of a few hundred thousand distinct CDR3 sequences, about a sixth of them appearing once. This material consisted of PBMCs, taken 5 to 6 days after the first yellow fever vaccination. The sequence was collected from a man younger than 35 who received the YFV17D yellow fever vaccine. The V call is TRBV18, the J call TRBJ2-7; D is uncertain. The chain's CDR3 is CASSPGPGGVYEQYF. The CDR3 DNA reads TGTGCCAGCTCACCTGGTCCGGGTGGGGTCTACGAGCAGTACTTC.